This TCR beta chain came from a study of blood T cell repertoires in COVID-19. CDR3 length equals 15 residues. Trimming at V came to 5 bases and at J to 0 bases, leaving 6 bases not matched to a gene. The germline CDR1 and CDR2 sequences are SGDLS and YYNGEE. Libraries were prepared by immunoSEQ multiplex PCR; TCRdb keeps only in-frame clonotypes and omits some of them. The sample records fewer than 250,000 clones, approximately 89% being singletons. The chain combines TRBV9 with TRBJ2-5, with TRBD2 matching over 8 bases. Source material: peripheral blood. The clonotype originates from a woman in her thirties or forties with acute or convalescent COVID-19. This chain's CDR3 is CASSRSGDHQETQYF. In nucleotides, the CDR3 is TGTGCCAGCAGTCGTAGCGGGGACCACCAAGAGACCCAGTACTTC.